These 29 T cell receptor beta chains share one sample of origin, sequenced in a study of blood T cell repertoires in COVID-19. Data came from immunoSEQ multiplex PCR; TCRdb stores just in-frame clones and leaves some out. The sample includes 60,000 to 65,000 clones, more than 75% of them seen just once. Sequencing was performed on peripheral blood. The receptors were gathered from a human donor in a cohort sampled during active COVID-19.

The chain carries TRBV6-5 and TRBJ1-5; 9 bases align to TRBD1. The CDR3 runs to 15 residues. In germline, CDR1 is MNHEY, CDR2 SVGAGI. V shed 7 bases, J shed 0 bases, and the junction held 4 bases outside the gene matches. CDR3 region: CASTWDRASNQPQHF. The CDR3 DNA reads TGTGCCAGCACCTGGGACAGGGCTAGCAATCAGCCCCAGCATTTT.

V usage is TRBV6-1 and J usage is TRBJ1-3; D gene uncertain. Germline V CDR1 and CDR2: MNHNS, SASEGT. CDR3 size: 15 residues. Trimming pared 1 base from V and 0 bases from J, leaving 7 bases between. This CDR3 reads CASSEGIDSGNTIYF. The CDR3 region has the DNA TGTGCCAGCAGTGAAGGTATAGACTCTGGAAACACCATATATTTT.

V usage is TRBV29-1 and J usage is TRBJ1-2; the match to TRBD1 covers 7 bases. This CDR3 is 14 amino acids long. Germline loops: CDR1 SQVTM, CDR2 ANQGSEA. J gave up 2 bases and V 3 bases, and 6 bases lay outside the gene matches. The CDR3 protein is CSVDPRGSNYGYTF. The CDR3, as DNA: TGCAGCGTTGACCCCAGGGGGTCGAACTATGGCTACACCTTC.

The chain combines TRBV28 with TRBJ2-7; tentatively, D is TRBD2 (5 bases). V was shortened by 8 bases and J by 3 bases, with 14 bases between the two germline ends. CDR3 length equals 13 residues. The germline V gene has CDR1 MDHEN and CDR2 SYDVKM. CDR3 DNA sequence: TGTGCCAGCGGTCCCCCGGGGTTCTACGAGCAGTACTTC. This encodes CASGPPGFYEQYF.

The V and J genes are TRBV5-1 and TRBJ2-2, with 13 bases aligning to TRBD2. The V gene's germline CDR1 is SGHRS and CDR2 YFSETQ. After removal of 4 bases from V and 2 bases from J, the junction contained 8 bases not matched to a gene. The CDR3 is 18 residues long. CDR3 sequence: CASSLRTSGGLNTGELFF. CDR3 coding DNA: TGCGCCAGCAGCCTTAGGACTAGCGGGGGACTAAACACCGGGGAGCTGTTTTTT.

This sequence joins TRBV7-8 and TRBJ2-1; TRBD2 matches 7 bases. This CDR3 has 15 residues. V was clipped by 2 bases and J by 7 bases; unmatched bases: 8. CDR1 is SGHVS, CDR2 FQNEAQ, per germline. Here the CDR3 DNA reads TGTGCCAGCAGCTTAACCCAGCGGGGTGGTAATGAGCAGTTCTTC. It codes for CASSLTQRGGNEQFF.

This clone was recorded a few times. Other DNA sequences in the sample encode the same CDR3. V gene TRBV11-2 combines with J gene TRBJ2-2; TRBD1 is a possible D gene (7 bases). The germline V gene has CDR1 SGHAT and CDR2 FQNNGV. V was trimmed by 2 bases and J by 5 bases, leaving 12 bases between them. This CDR3 contains 15 residues. For the CDR3, the DNA is TGTGCCAGCAGCTTATTCCAGGGGGGTACCGGGGAGCTGTTTTTT. It codes for CASSLFQGGTGELFF.

The chain joins TRBV30 to TRBJ1-1; tentatively, D is TRBD1 (5 bases). The germline CDR1 and CDR2 sequences are GTSNPN and SVGIG (reference sequence). This CDR3 comprises 14 residues. V lost 5 bases to trimming and J lost 7 bases, with 20 bases between them. The CDR3 reads CAWYPIGGKIEAFF. The CDR3 nucleotides are TGTGCCTGGTATCCAATTGGGGGGAAAATTGAAGCTTTCTTT.

The rearrangement uses TRBV2 and TRBJ2-7; the D gene is possibly TRBD1 (5 bases). This CDR3 region has 13 residues. Looked up from germline, CDR1 is SNHLY and CDR2 is FYNNEI. Trimming left V 4 bases short and J 6 bases short, with 13 bases between. CDR3 loop: CASSVSGRREQYF. As DNA, the CDR3 is TGTGCCAGCAGTGTATCAGGGCGTCGCGAGCAGTACTTC.

The chain uses TRBV7-2 and TRBJ2-7; TRBD2 aligns across 7 bases. J gave up 3 bases and V 6 bases, and 8 bases lay outside the gene matches. CDR3 size: 14 residues. Germline-derived CDR1 and CDR2 are SGHTA and FQGNSA. CDR3 protein: CASRQAGTNYEQYF. CDR3 bases: TGTGCCAGCAGGCAAGCGGGGACTAACTACGAGCAGTACTTC.

CDR3 residues: CAWSVAGSLTEAFF. CDR3 in DNA: TGTGCCTGGAGTGTAGCGGGGAGCCTAACTGAAGCTTTCTTT. The rearrangement links TRBV30 to TRBJ1-1; D call uncertain. CDR3 length: 14 residues. Germline CDR1 reads GTSNPN; CDR2 reads SVGIG (reference sequence). Deletions cut 0 bases from V and 5 bases from J, with 13 bases between.

This sequence joins TRBV10-1 and TRBJ2-5; possibly TRBD1 for D (5 bases). In germline, CDR1 is WNHNN, CDR2 SYGVQD (reference sequence). CDR3 length: 15 residues. V was shortened by 0 bases and J by 5 bases, with 13 bases between the two germline ends. The CDR3 region has the DNA TGCGCCAGCAGTGAGTCAAAGGCAGGGCCGGAGACCCAGTACTTC. Its protein product is CASSESKAGPETQYF.

This clone has only a few counts. This chain joins TRBV18 and TRBJ2-1, with 13 bases identical to TRBD2. In germline, CDR1 is KGHSH, CDR2 LQKENI. The length of the CDR3 is 15 residues. V lost 6 bases to trimming and J lost 10 bases; unmatched junction nucleotides: 9. This chain's CDR3 is CASSPRLAGGREQFF. The CDR3 DNA follows: TGTGCCAGCTCTCCTCGACTAGCGGGGGGACGGGAGCAGTTCTTC.

The V gene is TRBV7-7, the J gene TRBJ2-3; 7 bases align to TRBD2. Germline values: CDR1 SSHAT, CDR2 FNYEAQ (reference sequence). V was clipped by 8 bases and J by 0 bases; unmatched bases: 11. The CDR3 has 16 residues. CDR3 amino acids: CASHGICGGSTDTQYF. DNA for the CDR3: TGTGCCAGCCACGGGATATGCGGGGGTAGCACAGATACGCAGTATTTT.

The V and J genes are TRBV6-2 or TRBV6-3 and TRBJ2-2; no clear D gene. From germline, CDR1 is MNHEY and CDR2 SVGEGT. The CDR3 runs to 14 residues. V was clipped by 2 bases and J by 1 base, with 5 bases between them. The CDR3 protein is CASSYGGNTGELFF. CDR3 sequence (DNA): TGTGCCAGCAGTTACGGCGGGAACACCGGGGAGCTGTTTTTT.

V and J are TRBV6-2 or TRBV6-3 and TRBJ1-2; 9 bases are shared with TRBD1. Germline V gene sequence: CDR1 MNHEY, CDR2 SVGEGT. The CDR3 length is 17 residues. Trimming cost V 5 bases and J 4 bases; bases outside gene matches: 14. CDR3 sequence (DNA): TGTGCCAGCAGTCAAACCCTGGGGACAGGGAGCGGCTATGGCTACACCTTC. It yields the protein CASSQTLGTGSGYGYTF.

The V and J genes are TRBV9 and TRBJ2-3; D unclear. The germline gives CDR1 SGDLS, CDR2 YYNGEE. Deletions cut 4 bases from V and 2 bases from J, with 5 bases between. The CDR3 loop spans 12 amino acids. The CDR3 loop reads CASSPNTDTQYF. The CDR3 bases are TGTGCCAGCAGCCCAAACACAGATACGCAGTATTTT.

This clone showed up just a few times. The chain employs TRBV7-9 and TRBJ1-2; D is unclear. V shed 5 bases and J shed 1 base, with 14 bases lying between them. Germline loops: CDR1 SEHNR, CDR2 FQNEAQ (reference sequence). CDR3 length: 15 amino acids. CDR3 DNA: TGTGCCAGCAGCCCGAGGGTCGGGGTTAACTATGGCTACACCTTC. This codes for CASSPRVGVNYGYTF.

The genes are TRBV5-4 and TRBJ1-1; D gene unclear. V was cut by 4 bases and J by 2 bases, with 6 bases left in between. This CDR3 region has 12 residues. Germline V gene lookup returns CDR1 SGHNT and CDR2 YYREEE (reference sequence). Written as DNA, the CDR3 is TGTGCCAGCAGCACACCTAACACTGAAGCTTTCTTT. It specifies CASSTPNTEAFF. Filled out from reference TRBV5-4 and TRBJ1-1, the complete variable domain reads ETGVTQSPTHLIKTRGQQVTLRCSSQSGHNTVSWYQQALGQGPQFIFQYYREEENGRGNFPPRFSGLQFPNYSSELNVNALELDDSALYLCASSTPNTEAFFGQGTRLTVV.

The gene calls are TRBV28 and TRBJ1-5; perhaps TRBD1 as D (6 bases). Germline CDR1 is MDHEN and CDR2 is SYDVKM. Trimming removed 7 bases at V and 3 bases at J, with 16 bases between. The CDR3 totals 15 residues. The CDR3 spells CASNPTGGYNQPQHF. DNA for the CDR3: TGTGCCAGCAACCCGACGGGGGGCTACAATCAGCCCCAGCATTTT.

The count of this clone is one. The CDR3 here is CASSTSGGAIETQYF. In nucleotides, the CDR3 is TGTGCCAGCAGCACTAGCGGGGGGGCGATAGAGACCCAGTACTTC. The gene calls are TRBV11-2 and TRBJ2-5; 13 bases agree with TRBD2. The J segment lost 4 bases and the V segment lost 5 bases, leaving 4 bases of the junction unmatched. The CDR3 loop spans 15 amino acids. Germline V gene data show CDR1 as SGHAT and CDR2 as FQNNGV.

V and J are TRBV2 and TRBJ2-4; D is unclear. The germline CDR1 and CDR2 sequences are SNHLY and FYNNEI. The CDR3 contains 12 residues. V was trimmed by 6 bases and J by 9 bases, leaving 12 bases between them. CDR3 residues: CASRIVAGIQYF. The CDR3 bases are TGTGCCAGCAGGATTGTAGCCGGCATTCAGTACTTC.

Here the CDR3 DNA reads TGCGCCAGCAGCCTACAAGGACAGTCGGATGAGCAGTTCTTC. As protein: CASSLQGQSDEQFF. V usage is TRBV4-1 and J usage is TRBJ2-1, with D possibly TRBD1 on 6 matching bases. Germline values: CDR1 MGHRA, CDR2 YSYEKL. V was trimmed by 4 bases and J by 8 bases, leaving 15 bases between them. CDR3 length equals 14 residues.

The table lists this clone with a few counts. The chain is built from TRBV10-3 and TRBJ1-5; the D is unclear. V lost 2 bases, J lost 7 bases, and 9 bases lay in between. The CDR3 is made up of 13 amino acids. Germline CDR1 is ENHRY and CDR2 is SYGVKD. This CDR3 reads CAISEGSTQPQHF. The CDR3 DNA is TGTGCCATCAGTGAGGGCAGTACGCAGCCCCAGCATTTT.

Only one count was recorded for this clone. J is TRBJ1-2 and V is TRBV7-2; D is unresolved. Germline V lookup: CDR1 SGHTA, CDR2 FQGNSA. The V end lost 6 bases, the J end lost 4 bases, and 18 bases lay between the germline ends. This CDR3 has 15 amino acids. As DNA, the CDR3 is TGTGCCAGCAGGTCCACAGACCGTCCTATCTATGGCTACACCTTC. Translating it yields CASRSTDRPIYGYTF.

The rearrangement uses TRBV5-1 and TRBJ2-5; D is undetermined. The CDR3 is 16 residues long. CDR1 is SGHRS, CDR2 YFSETQ, per germline. V lost 0 bases and J 5 bases, leaving 17 bases between the germline ends. The CDR3 region has the DNA TGCGCCAGCAGCTTGGTTGGCCAGCCCCCCGGGGAGACCCAGTACTTC. Protein product: CASSLVGQPPGETQYF. Looking up the rest from reference TRBV5-1 and TRBJ2-5 gives the full variable domain: KAGVTQTPRYLIKTRGQQVTLSCSPISGHRSVSWYQQTPGQGLQFLFEYFSETQRNKGNFPGRFSGRQFSNSRSEMNVSTLELGDSALYLCASSLVGQPPGETQYFGPGTRLLVL.

This rearrangement joins TRBV12-3 or TRBV12-4 to TRBJ2-7, with D perhaps TRBD2 (6 bases). The CDR3 totals 13 residues. The V gene lost 3 bases and the J gene lost 2 bases, with 8 bases spanning the gap. In DNA, the CDR3 is TGTGCCAGCAGTTTGACGGGGGCCTACGAGCAGTACTTC. The encoded protein is CASSLTGAYEQYF.

This clone was seen repeatedly, ten times or more. The V call is TRBV6-5, the J call TRBJ1-1; 8 bases align to TRBD1. The CDR3 covers 13 residues. The germline gives CDR1 MNHEY, CDR2 SVGAGI. The ends lost 6 bases at V and 1 base at J; junction bases unmatched: 1. The DNA for the CDR3 is TGTGCCAGCAGGGGACAGGAGAACACTGAAGCTTTCTTT. This translates into CASRGQENTEAFF.

This clone has only one observation. The genes are TRBV5-8 and TRBJ2-7; D unresolved. V was shortened by 0 bases and J by 2 bases, with 3 bases between the two germline ends. This CDR3 is built from 12 residues. Germline CDR1 and CDR2: SGHTS and YDEGEE. CDR3 sequence (DNA): TGTGCCAGCAGCTTGGGAGCCTACGAGCAGTACTTC. This codes for CASSLGAYEQYF.